Here is one TCR beta chain with its context. No antigen is known for it. TCRdb re-derived calls from the RT-PCR reads in MiXCR, one entry per CDR3 protein. This table holds more than 450,000 distinct CDR3 sequences, 12% found once. This specimen comes from a study of response to subunit inactivated influenza vaccine. General study results and limits: New T cells are recruited in small numbers by each seasonal influenza vaccination, according to the authors' suggestion.

This CDR3 has 16 residues. CDR1 and CDR2 from the germline V gene are SGHTA and FQGNSA. The ends were cut back, 1 base at V and 2 bases at J, with 12 bases in the middle. The chain carries TRBV7-2 and TRBJ2-1; the D gene is possibly TRBD1 (6 bases). The TCR was taken from a man aged 50 to 59 who received an inactivated influenza vaccine. The material sequenced was PBMCs from blood, taken on the day of vaccination. CDR3 sequence: CASSLEGGAPYNEQFF. As DNA, the CDR3 is TGTGCCAGCAGCTTAGAAGGGGGAGCCCCCTACAATGAGCAGTTCTTC.